Shown below are 26 T cell receptor beta chains from a single sample sequenced in a study of technical replicates of blood from a few donors. Only in-frame clones appear in the TCRdb table, and some are missing; sequencing was by immunoSEQ multiplex PCR. The table lists over 10,000 clones, around 93% of them singletons, with approximately 8% in the top ten. The source material was PBMCs. The source is a human donor in good health.

The chain employs TRBV18 and TRBJ1-2; 7 positions agree with TRBD1. V was pared by 6 bases and J by 6 bases, with 7 bases of the junction left unmatched. Looked up from germline, CDR1 is KGHSH and CDR2 is LQKENI. The CDR3 has 13 amino acids. CDR3 DNA sequence: TGTGCCAGCTCCCAGGGGGGAGCGGATGGCTACACCTTC. Encoded protein: CASSQGGADGYTF.

This chain links TRBV5-4 with TRBJ1-2, with 10 bases identical to TRBD1. Trimming removed 4 bases from V and 1 base from J; junction bases left unmatched: 13. From germline, CDR1 is SGHNT and CDR2 YYREEE (reference sequence). The CDR3 length is 18 residues. The CDR3 DNA follows: TGTGCCAGCAGCCGGGAGAGGGACAGGGGTCATTATAACTATGGCTACACCTTC. This gives the protein CASSRERDRGHYNYGYTF.

The DNA for the CDR3 is TGTGCCAGCAGCAAAGACAGGGTTGAGGATGGCTACACCTTC. It is translated as CASSKDRVEDGYTF. The chain joins TRBV9 to TRBJ1-2; 7 bases agree with TRBD1. V lost 4 bases and J lost 6; bases outside the gene matches: 9. This CDR3 has 14 residues. Looked up from germline, CDR1 is SGDLS and CDR2 is YYNGEE. Filled out from reference TRBV9 and TRBJ1-2, the complete variable domain reads DSGVTQTPKHLITATGQRVTLRCSPRSGDLSVYWYQQSLDQGLQFLIQYYNGEERAKGNILERFSAQQFPDLHSELNLSSLELGDSALYFCASSKDRVEDGYTFGSGTRLTVV.

The chain carries TRBV6-5 and TRBJ2-3, with 11 bases fitting TRBD2. The ends lost 7 bases at V and 4 bases at J; junction bases unmatched: 1. CDR1 MNHEY and CDR2 SVGAGI come from the germline V gene. The CDR3 sequence is 13 residues long. The CDR3 protein is CASKLAGADTQYF. The CDR3 DNA is TGTGCCAGCAAACTAGCGGGAGCAGATACGCAGTATTTT.

The chain is built from TRBV11-2 and TRBJ2-5, with D possibly matching TRBD1 (5 bases). Trimming left V 0 bases short and J 13 bases short, with 21 bases between. Per germline, CDR1 SGHAT and CDR2 FQNNGV. The CDR3 is made up of 15 amino acids. The CDR3 region is CASSLEFGPTVRGYF. The CDR3 nucleotides read TGTGCCAGCAGCTTAGAGTTCGGGCCCACAGTTAGGGGGTACTTC.

This chain connects TRBV6-6 to TRBJ2-5; the D gene is possibly TRBD1 (6 bases). The V and J ends lost 7 bases and 0 bases respectively, with 15 bases between them. This CDR3 comprises 15 residues. Germline values: CDR1 MNHNY, CDR2 SVGAGI (reference sequence). CDR3 region: CASTLSGVNQETQYF. As DNA, the CDR3 is TGTGCCAGCACCCTATCAGGGGTGAACCAAGAGACCCAGTACTTC.

The chain combines TRBV5-1 with TRBJ2-1, with D tentatively TRBD2 (5 bases). Trimming removed 5 bases at V and 8 bases at J, with 11 bases between. Germline V gene lookup returns CDR1 SGHRS and CDR2 YFSETQ. The CDR3 is made up of 12 amino acids. Written as DNA, the CDR3 is TGCGCCAGCAGGGCTAGCTCCCATGAGCAGTTCTTC. This encodes CASRASSHEQFF.

The J gene is TRBJ2-7, the V gene TRBV4-1, with 8 nucleotides matching TRBD1. The germline V gene encodes CDR1 MGHRA and CDR2 YSYEKL. This CDR3 spans 15 amino acids. With V trimmed by 4 bases and J by 2 bases, 7 bases remained unmatched. In DNA, the CDR3 is TGCGCCAGCAGCCTCTCAGGGGGCCCAACCTACGAGCAGTACTTC. Translated, it gives CASSLSGGPTYEQYF.

The chain combines TRBV2 with TRBJ2-7, with 7 positions matching TRBD2. Germline V gene sequence: CDR1 SNHLY, CDR2 FYNNEI. CDR3 size: 14 residues. V lost 10 bases and J lost 5; bases outside the gene matches: 14. This chain's CDR3 is CATKTSPRDNEQYF. As DNA, the CDR3 is TGTGCCACCAAGACTAGCCCAAGAGACAACGAGCAGTACTTC. The complete variable domain, with remaining parts taken from reference TRBV2 and TRBJ2-7, reads EPEVTQTPSHQVTQMGQEVILRCVPISNHLYFYWYRQILGQKVEFLVSFYNNEISEKSEIFDDQFSVERPDGSNFTLKIRSTKLEDSAMYFCATKTSPRDNEQYFGPGTRLTVT.

The chain employs TRBV2 and TRBJ2-7, with D unclear. Germline V lookup: CDR1 SNHLY, CDR2 FYNNEI. Trimming stripped 1 base from V and 5 bases from J, with 12 bases between. The CDR3 covers 14 residues. The CDR3 reads CASSEVSGWDEQYF. The DNA of the CDR3 is TGTGCCAGCAGTGAAGTTTCAGGATGGGACGAGCAGTACTTC. The full variable domain, rest sourced from reference TRBV2 and TRBJ2-7, is EPEVTQTPSHQVTQMGQEVILRCVPISNHLYFYWYRQILGQKVEFLVSFYNNEISEKSEIFDDQFSVERPDGSNFTLKIRSTKLEDSAMYFCASSEVSGWDEQYFGPGTRLTVT.

J is TRBJ2-1 and V is TRBV7-2; TRBD2 is a possible D gene (6 bases). The CDR3 consists of 14 residues. Trimming pared 5 bases from V and 0 bases from J, leaving 8 bases between. Germline V gene sequence: CDR1 SGHTA, CDR2 FQGNSA. The CDR3 DNA reads as TGTGCCAGCAGCGAGGACTACTCCTACAATGAGCAGTTCTTC. This sequence encodes CASSEDYSYNEQFF. The full variable domain, with the rest looked up from reference TRBV7-2 and TRBJ2-1, is GAGVSQSPSNKVTEKGKDVELRCDPISGHTALYWYRQSLGQGLEFLIYFQGNSAPDKSGLPSDRFSAERTGGSVSTLTIQRTQQEDSAVYLCASSEDYSYNEQFFGPGTRLTVL.

This chain joins TRBV5-1 and TRBJ1-2, with 8 bases identical to TRBD1. From germline, CDR1 is SGHRS and CDR2 YFSETQ. Germline trimming cut 3 bases from V and 3 bases from J; bases unmatched to any gene: 4. The CDR3 runs to 14 residues. The CDR3 region is CASSSDRDYYGYTF. In DNA, the CDR3 is TGCGCCAGCAGCTCGGACAGGGATTACTATGGCTACACCTTC.

V is TRBV7-9 and J is TRBJ2-1, with 14 bases fitting TRBD2. Trimming took 2 bases from V and 12 from J; bases not matched to a gene: 12. Germline V lookup: CDR1 SEHNR, CDR2 FQNEAQ (reference sequence). The CDR3 contains 17 residues. The CDR3 DNA reads as TGTGCCAGCAGCTTAAGTCGACTAGCGGGAGGGCCGCGGCGGCAGTTCTTC. This translates into CASSLSRLAGGPRRQFF.

J is TRBJ1-5 and V is TRBV29-1; D not resolved. The ends were cut back, 4 bases at V and 3 bases at J, with 10 bases in the middle. Germline V lookup: CDR1 SQVTM, CDR2 ANQGSEA. This CDR3 is built from 13 residues. As DNA, the CDR3 is TGCAGCGTTGCCGCTAATGTCAATCAGCCCCAGCATTTT. Translated: CSVAANVNQPQHF.

In its sample, this clone was seen a few times. This chain links TRBV28 with TRBJ1-3, with a tentative D call TRBD1 (5 bases). Germline V gene data show CDR1 as MDHEN and CDR2 as SYDVKM. The ends were cut back, 11 bases at V and 0 bases at J, with 17 bases in the middle. CDR3 length: 15 residues. The CDR3 DNA follows: TGTGCCGCCTGGGGGGGACCCCTCTCTGGAAACACCATATATTTT. It is translated as CAAWGGPLSGNTIYF.

The chain joins TRBV11-2 to TRBJ2-1; 7 bases line up with TRBD1. The CDR3 runs 14 residues. Germline CDR1 and CDR2: SGHAT and FQNNGV. The junction had 2 bases not matched to a gene; V was cut back by 1 base and J by 5 bases. DNA of the CDR3: TGTGCCAGCAGCTTAGGACAGGGTAACAATGAGCAGTTCTTC. It translates to CASSLGQGNNEQFF.

V is TRBV27 and J is TRBJ2-7; D not resolved. Trimming cost V 4 bases and J 0 bases, with 7 bases left between them. Germline CDR1 reads MNHEY; CDR2 reads SMNVEV (reference sequence). The CDR3 runs to 13 residues. The CDR3 sequence: CASSWSSSYEQYF. CDR3 DNA sequence: TGTGCCAGCAGTTGGAGTAGCTCCTACGAGCAGTACTTC.

CDR3 sequence: CASSHVKGIGRTSGSSYNEQFF. The CDR3 coding sequence is TGTGCCAGCAGCCATGTAAAAGGGATCGGCAGGACTAGCGGGAGCTCCTACAATGAGCAGTTCTTC. The rearrangement uses TRBV4-2 and TRBJ2-1; 13 bases fit TRBD2. Germline V gene data show CDR1 as LGHNA and CDR2 as YNFKEQ. V shed 3 bases, J shed 0 bases, and the junction held 17 bases outside the gene matches. The CDR3 is 22 amino acids.

V and J are TRBV5-5 and TRBJ1-1, with TRBD1 matching over 8 bases. This CDR3 comprises 20 residues. The trim removed 4 bases at V and 1 base at J, leaving 21 bases unmatched. Germline CDR1 SGHKS, CDR2 YYEKEE (reference sequence). The CDR3 reads CASSRKWGQATLLPNTEAFF. CDR3 nucleotide sequence: TGTGCCAGCAGCCGAAAATGGGGACAGGCGACACTACTTCCGAACACTGAAGCTTTCTTT.

The rearrangement links TRBV11-2 to TRBJ2-5, with D hard to call. Looked up from germline, CDR1 is SGHAT and CDR2 is FQNNGV. Trimming removed 2 bases from V and 5 bases from J, with 3 bases in between. This CDR3 comprises 11 residues. CDR3 nucleotide sequence: TGTGCCAGCAGCTTACATGAGACCCAGTACTTC. It translates to CASSLHETQYF.

The chain uses TRBV5-6 and TRBJ2-1; 8 positions match TRBD2. CDR3 length equals 18 residues. CDR1 and CDR2 (germline): SGHDT, YYEEEE. The V segment lost 0 bases and the J segment 8 bases; nucleotides outside the gene matches: 16. The CDR3 loop reads CASSLVQGGAREAHEQFF. As DNA, the CDR3 is TGTGCCAGCAGCTTGGTACAAGGCGGGGCGCGGGAGGCACATGAGCAGTTCTTC.

The CDR3 nucleotides read TGTGCCAGCAGCCCCTCGAGGAGTAGCAATCAGCCCCAGCATTTT. Translation: CASSPSRSSNQPQHF. J is TRBJ1-5 and V is TRBV7-2; D is unclear. V gave up 5 bases and J gave up 0 bases, with 11 bases separating them. The CDR3 contains 15 residues. Germline V gene sequence: CDR1 SGHTA, CDR2 FQGNSA.

The chain uses TRBV10-3 and TRBJ2-1, with D possibly TRBD1 on 6 matching bases. This CDR3 is built from 14 residues. Trimming stripped 2 bases from V and 8 bases from J, with 13 bases between. The germline V gene has CDR1 ENHRY and CDR2 SYGVKD. The DNA of the CDR3 is TGTGCCATCAGTGAGGTACAGGGAACGGATGAGCAGTTCTTC. It translates to CAISEVQGTDEQFF.

The chain links TRBV7-2 to TRBJ1-4, with D maybe TRBD1 (5 bases). V lost 3 bases and J 3 bases, leaving 8 bases between the germline ends. Germline V gene lookup returns CDR1 SGHTA and CDR2 FQGNSA. The CDR3 length is 14 residues. The CDR3, as DNA: TGTGCCAGCAGCTTGGGGGGGGCTAATGAAAAACTGTTTTTT. Amino acids: CASSLGGANEKLFF.

This clone was recorded a few times. The rearrangement links TRBV5-8 to TRBJ1-2; D might be TRBD1 (6 bases). Trimming shortened V by 2 bases and J by 0 bases, and 11 bases separated the two germline ends. The germline V gene has CDR1 SGHTS and CDR2 YDEGEE. The CDR3 length is 15 residues. CDR3: CASSLQGWANYGYTF. CDR3 nucleotide sequence: TGTGCCAGCAGCTTACAGGGTTGGGCTAACTATGGCTACACCTTC. Looking up the rest from reference TRBV5-8 and TRBJ1-2 gives the full variable domain: EAGVTQSPTHLIKTRGQQATLRCSPISGHTSVYWYQQALGLGLQFLLWYDEGEERNRGNFPPRFSGRQFPNYSSELNVNALELEDSALYLCASSLQGWANYGYTFGSGTRLTVV.

V gene TRBV7-6 combines with J gene TRBJ2-3; TRBD1 aligns across 10 bases. The CDR3 totals 14 residues. Germline V gene sequence: CDR1 SGHVS, CDR2 FNYEAQ. The V gene end was trimmed by 1 base and the J gene end by 8 bases; junction bases not matched to a gene: 3. Here the CDR3 DNA reads TGTGCCAGCAGCTTAGGGACAGGGGGAGGTACGCAGTATTTT. Encoded protein: CASSLGTGGGTQYF.